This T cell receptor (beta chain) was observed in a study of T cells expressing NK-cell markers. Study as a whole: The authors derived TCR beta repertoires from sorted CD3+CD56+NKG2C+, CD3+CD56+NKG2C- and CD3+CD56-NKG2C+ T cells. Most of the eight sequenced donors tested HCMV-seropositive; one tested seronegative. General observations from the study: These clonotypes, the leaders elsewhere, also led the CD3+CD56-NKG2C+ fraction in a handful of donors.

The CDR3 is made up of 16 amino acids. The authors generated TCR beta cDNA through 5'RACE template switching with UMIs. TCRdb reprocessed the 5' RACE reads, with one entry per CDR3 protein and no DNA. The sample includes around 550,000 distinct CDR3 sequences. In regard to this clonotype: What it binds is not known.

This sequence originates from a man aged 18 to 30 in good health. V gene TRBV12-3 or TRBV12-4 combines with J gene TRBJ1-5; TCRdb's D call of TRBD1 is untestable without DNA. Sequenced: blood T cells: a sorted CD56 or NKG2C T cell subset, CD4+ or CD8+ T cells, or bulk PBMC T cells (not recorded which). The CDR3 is CASSPRGQTSNQPQHF.